This T cell receptor beta chain is from a study of cytomegalovirus exposure and HLA in healthy donors. This clone was counted only a few times. Antigen specificity is unknown. Both 60 Vbeta primers and 13 Jbeta primers went into the PCR. Data came from immunoSEQ multiplex PCR; TCRdb stores just in-frame clones and leaves some out. The data show 120,000 or so clones, about 10% seen once. Germline CDR1 SGHTA, CDR2 FQGNSA. V lost 1 base to trimming and J lost 1 base, with 10 bases between them. This CDR3 is 15 amino acids long. General study findings and limits: After further analysis at a later stage, around 17,000 TCR beta sequences were associated with HLA alleles at 0.05 false discovery rate. A later analysis, which compared TCR beta chains of equal frequency, found the HLA-associated ones more clonally expanded. Later analysis demonstrated an association between a missense DCLRE1C variant and TCR beta V- and J-gene trimming.

This clonotype was obtained from a woman aged 18-35 years in good health and CMV-seropositive. Sequenced input: PBMCs. The chain has TRBV7-2 and TRBJ1-1; D is unresolved. The CDR3 reads CASSLEQTANTEAFF. CDR3 bases: TGTGCCAGCAGCTTAGAACAGACCGCGAACACTGAAGCTTTCTTT.